This T cell receptor (beta chain) is drawn from a study of cytomegalovirus exposure and HLA in healthy donors. V lost 3 bases to trimming and J lost 4 bases, with 10 bases between them. The CDR3 loop spans 14 amino acids. The V gene's germline CDR1 is MDHEN and CDR2 SYDVKM. A multiplex PCR was run with 60 Vbeta primers and 13 Jbeta primers. TCRdb's table, derived via immunoSEQ multiplex PCR, lists solely in-frame clones and lacks some. Of about 78,000 clones listed, roughly 63% were seen once; the top ten hold roughly 5.6%. This receptor was identified in a man aged 30 to 45 in good health and CMV-seropositive. The chain carries TRBV28 and TRBJ1-5; D unclear. The sequencing sample was made of PBMCs. The CDR3 sequence: CASSFTTGNQPQHF. CDR3 bases: TGTGCCAGCAGTTTTACAACCGGGAATCAGCCCCAGCATTTT.